The rows below give T cell receptor beta chains drawn from one sample of a study of graft-versus-host responses after intestinal transplantation. Sequenced by immunoSEQ multiplex PCR; TCRdb stores in-frame clones only, minus some. The table has 20,000 to 30,000 clones, 90% seen once. The sequencing here drew on PBMCs, taken 38 to 40 days after intestinal transplant. The origin of the receptors is a human patient who received an intestinal transplant, so some T cells may come from the graft donor. Both conserved end residues are part of each CDR3. D genes are given only for firm matches. Not every row has a clone size; where given, it reads once, few, many or a size class.

D gene | J gene | clone size | V gene | CDR3 DNA | CDR3 protein
. | TRBJ2-7 | . | TRBV6-4 | TGTGCCAGCAGTCGTCAGGGTCCTTTCTACGAGCAGTACTTC | CASSRQGPFYEQYF
. | TRBJ2-5 | . | TRBV5-3 | TGTGCCAGAAGCTTCCGGGGCACAGAGACCCAGTACTTC | CARSFRGTETQYF
TRBD1 | TRBJ1-2 | . | TRBV7-9 | TGTGCCAGCAGCCTGGATGGGACAGGGAACCGCTATGGCTACACCTTC | CASSLDGTGNRYGYTF
. | TRBJ1-4 | . | TRBV6-5 | TGTGCCAGCAGTTCCGACAGCCTTAATGAAAAACTGTTTTTT | CASSSDSLNEKLFF
TRBD2 | TRBJ2-7 | . | TRBV7-9 | TGTGCCAGCAGCGCACTAGCGGGAGTGAGCGAGCAGTACTTC | CASSALAGVSEQYF
TRBD1 | TRBJ2-7 | . | TRBV11-2 | TGTGCCAGCAGCTTGGGGACAGGGGGCCACTACGAGCAGTACTTC | CASSLGTGGHYEQYF
TRBD1 | TRBJ1-2 | . | TRBV6-6 | TGTGCCAGCACCGAGAGGGGGCCAGCAGTTACTGGCTACACCTTC | CASTERGPAVTGYTF
. | TRBJ2-3 | . | TRBV27 | TGTGCCAGCAGTTTAGGGGACATCACAGATACGCAGTATTTT | CASSLGDITDTQYF
TRBD1 | TRBJ1-1 | . | TRBV6-1 | TGTGCCAGCAGTGAAATGGCGACAGGGACCACTGAAGCTTTCTTT | CASSEMATGTTEAFF
. | TRBJ2-1 | . | TRBV11-3 | TGTGCCAGCAGCTTACCTATACCAGTCTCCTACAATGAGCAGTTCTTC | CASSLPIPVSYNEQFF
TRBD1 | TRBJ2-6 | few | TRBV6-1 | TGTGCCAGCAGTGACCGACAGGGTGGGGCCAACGTCCTGACTTTC | CASSDRQGGANVLTF
. | TRBJ1-4 | . | TRBV5-1 | TGCGCCAGCAGCTTGTTCTGGGGATGGTCGAATGAAAAACTGTTTTTT | CASSLFWGWSNEKLFF
TRBD1 | TRBJ2-7 | . | TRBV5-6 | TGTGCCAGCAGCTTTGGACAGGGGGCCCACGAGCAGTACTTC | CASSFGQGAHEQYF
. | TRBJ2-7 | . | TRBV10-3 | TGTGCCATCAGTGAGTACGGAGGCGAGCAGTACTTC | CAISEYGGEQYF
TRBD1 | TRBJ1-2 | . | TRBV7-8 | TGTGCCAGCAGCTTACTAACGGGACAGGACGGCGGGGGCTACACCTTC | CASSLLTGQDGGGYTF
. | TRBJ2-1 | . | TRBV27 | TGTGCCAGCAGTTTCGGGTCTCAGAATGAGCAGTTCTTC | CASSFGSQNEQFF
. | TRBJ1-4 | . | TRBV15 | TGTGCCACCAGCACCTACAGCTTAGGAAGCGACAGACTTAATGAAAAACTGTTTTTT | CATSTYSLGSDRLNEKLFF
. | TRBJ1-1 | once | TRBV28 | TGTGCCAGCAGTTTATTCGGGGGTCTTTTGAACACTGAAGCTTTCTTT | CASSLFGGLLNTEAFF
TRBD2 | TRBJ2-3 | . | TRBV5-6 | TGTGCCAGCAGCTCCGGACTAGCGGGAGATACGCAGTATTTT | CASSSGLAGDTQYF
TRBD1 | TRBJ2-5 | . | TRBV9 | TGTGCCAGCAGCGTACCGGTACAGGGGGTGGCGGAGACCCAGTACTTC | CASSVPVQGVAETQYF
TRBD1 | TRBJ1-2 | . | TRBV27 | TGTGCCAGCGGCTACTACCAGGGGGGGCATGGCTACACCTTC | CASGYYQGGHGYTF
. | TRBJ1-1 | . | TRBV28 | TGTGCCAGCAGTTGGGGCCCTACATCGAACACTGAAGCTTTCTTT | CASSWGPTSNTEAFF
. | TRBJ2-1 | few | TRBV27 | TGTGCCAGCAGTTCATCCCCTAGTTGGAACAATGAGCAGTTCTTC | CASSSSPSWNNEQFF
. | TRBJ2-7 | . | TRBV19 | TGTGCCAGTAGCCAGACCACAGGGTACGAGCAGTACTTC | CASSQTTGYEQYF
. | TRBJ2-1 | . | TRBV5-1 | TGCGCCAGCAGCTTGGCCTATGAGCAGTTCTTC | CASSLAYEQFF
. | TRBJ1-4 | . | TRBV15 | TGTGCCACCAGCAGAGTCTTCAGGGTGGGGAGTGAAAAACTGTTTTTT | CATSRVFRVGSEKLFF
TRBD2 | TRBJ2-2 | . | TRBV6-4 | TGTGCCAGCAGTGACTCGGCTAGCGGCACCGGAGAGCTGTTTTTT | CASSDSASGTGELFF
. | TRBJ2-7 | . | TRBV4-1 | TGCGCCAGCAGCCACGGATTAAAAAAGTACAGGTACGGCTACGAGCAGTACTTC | CASSHGLKKYRYGYEQYF
. | TRBJ2-5 | . | TRBV5-1 | TGCGCCAGCAGCTTGGACGTGGTGAATCAAGAGACCCAGTACTTC | CASSLDVVNQETQYF
TRBD1 | TRBJ1-3 | . | TRBV11-2 | TGTGCCAGCAGCTTAGGGACAGGGGAGGTCACCATATATTTT | CASSLGTGEVTIYF
. | TRBJ2-1 | . | TRBV6-6 | TGTGCCAGCAGTCCCTCCTACAATGAGCAGTTCTTC | CASSPSYNEQFF
. | TRBJ2-7 | once | TRBV5-1 | TGCGCCAGCAGCCCAGGGCGCGGTTGGGGGCCCTACGAGCAGTACTTC | CASSPGRGWGPYEQYF
. | TRBJ2-1 | . | TRBV28 | TGTGCCAGCAAAGGGGGTAGCTCCTACAATGAGCAGTTCTTC | CASKGGSSYNEQFF
. | TRBJ2-3 | . | TRBV11-2 | TGTGCCAGCAGCTTATGGTGGGCGGATACGCAGTATTTT | CASSLWWADTQYF
. | TRBJ2-1 | . | TRBV10-3 | TGTGCCGTCGATGGCGGTTGCTACAATGAGCAGTTCTTC | CAVDGGCYNEQFF
. | TRBJ1-4 | . | TRBV7-9 | TGTGCCAGCAGCTTAGCGCAAGGGTTGGCTAATGAAAAACTGTTTTTT | CASSLAQGLANEKLFF
. | TRBJ2-3 | . | TRBV5-1 | TGCGCCAGCAGCTTCCGGCGGAGCGGGACAGATACGCAGTATTTT | CASSFRRSGTDTQYF
. | TRBJ2-2 | . | TRBV9 | TGTGCCAGCAGCGTAGGGGGCGGGCCCGTCTGGGGCACCGGGGAGCTGTTTTTT | CASSVGGGPVWGTGELFF
. | TRBJ1-1 | . | TRBV6-4 | TGTGCCAGCAGTGACTCACAGAACACTGAAGCTTTCTTT | CASSDSQNTEAFF
. | TRBJ2-1 | once | TRBV2 | TGTGCCAGCGGGGGGTGGGCGCCTACCTACAATGAGCAGTTCTTC | CASGGWAPTYNEQFF
TRBD2 | TRBJ2-7 | . | TRBV5-1 | TGCGCCAGCAGCTTAAGGACTAGCGGGAGCTCCTACGAGCAGTACTTC | CASSLRTSGSSYEQYF
. | TRBJ2-3 | once | TRBV10-3 | TGTGCCATCAGTGAGTCCCGTGATAGCACAGATACGCAGTATTTT | CAISESRDSTDTQYF
TRBD2 | TRBJ2-1 | . | TRBV30 | TGTGCCTGGAGTATGGGACTAGTCCCGATTCCATACAATGAGCAGTTCTTC | CAWSMGLVPIPYNEQFF
TRBD1 | TRBJ1-2 | . | TRBV27 | TGTGCCAGCAGTCTACAGGGGCGGGGTGGCTACACCTTC | CASSLQGRGGYTF
. | TRBJ2-6 | . | TRBV7-9 | TGTGCCAGCAGCCCTTACGGGGTAGCTGGGGCCAACGTCCTGACTTTC | CASSPYGVAGANVLTF